This T cell receptor (beta chain) was profiled in a study of blood T cell repertoires in COVID-19. Background on the study: The study counted Cohort 3 donors as recovered given two negative PCRs, clearance, or symptom resolution. The United States, Italy and Spain supplied acute and convalescent COVID-19 samples. T cells, B-cell-depleted T cells, or PBMCs provided the cDNA or gDNA that served as material.

Ages ranged from about 18 to 89 years, with residence in 24 US areas. This clone was seen just once. Clones were read by immunoSEQ multiplex PCR, and TCRdb kept only the in-frame ones, dropping some. The top ten hold around 3.9% of the sample, which has over 110,000 clones, approximately 80% seen once. This CDR3 has 16 residues. The germline gives CDR1 SGHDT, CDR2 YYEEEE. The V segment lost 5 bases and the J segment 0 bases; nucleotides outside the gene matches: 5. The TCR comes from a man aged 50 to 59 in a cohort exposed to, infected with or recovered from COVID-19 (not recorded which). This chain uses TRBV5-6 with TRBJ2-5; 12 nucleotides agree with TRBD2. Sequencing was done on a sample of PBMCs or T cells enriched from blood (not recorded which). The CDR3 coding sequence is TGTGCCAGCAGGGGGGGACTAGCGGGCGACCAAGAGACCCAGTACTTC. Translating it yields CASRGGLAGDQETQYF.